Here is one T cell receptor beta chain with its context. As yet, its antigen is unknown. Per germline, CDR1 SGHTS and CDR2 YDEGEE. The CDR3 spans 15 residues. The V end was cut by 2 bases, the J end by 4 bases, with 13 bases between. The source of the sample is a study of cytomegalovirus exposure and HLA in healthy donors. Study results and limitations: Donor immune exposure was known only as CMV serostatus. Earlier analysis looked at TCR beta V segments, and most were productive about 87% or about 30% of the time. The Asian-associated ancestry cluster reportedly had fewer N-insertions than the approximately 700-donor mean in a later analysis.

Vbeta (60) and Jbeta (13) primers were used in the PCR. Using immunoSEQ multiplex PCR, the repertoire was profiled, and TCRdb retains in-frame clones only, with some absent. The data show approximately 210,000 clones, roughly 78% seen once. This chain links TRBV5-8 with TRBJ1-5, with D perhaps matching TRBD1 (6 bases). Sequenced material: PBMCs. The source is a girl aged 5-17 years in good health and CMV-seropositive. The CDR3 bases are TGTGCCAGCAGCTTCAGGGGAACTATGAATCAGCCCCAGCATTTT. Translating it yields CASSFRGTMNQPQHF. Supplemented by reference TRBV5-8 and TRBJ1-5, the full variable domain reads EAGVTQSPTHLIKTRGQQATLRCSPISGHTSVYWYQQALGLGLQFLLWYDEGEERNRGNFPPRFSGRQFPNYSSELNVNALELEDSALYLCASSFRGTMNQPQHFGDGTRLSIL.